This T cell receptor beta chain was found in a study of blood T cell repertoires in COVID-19. After removal of 0 bases from V and 6 bases from J, the junction contained 16 bases not matched to a gene. The length of the CDR3 is 18 residues. Germline V gene data show CDR1 as LGHNA and CDR2 as YSLEER. Some clones are missing from TCRdb's copy, which holds only in-frame ones; the method was immunoSEQ multiplex PCR. The profile shows some 170,000 clones, approximately 86% of them singletons. This clonotype originated in a woman aged 55-70 years who had recovered from COVID-19. This rearrangement joins TRBV4-3 to TRBJ2-7; TRBD2 matches at 8 bases. The sample consisted of peripheral blood. CDR3: CASSQEYLPGGVPVEQYF. CDR3 in DNA: TGCGCCAGCAGCCAAGAATATTTGCCCGGGGGGGTTCCGGTCGAGCAGTACTTC.